Listed below are T cell receptor beta chains from one sample, sequenced in a study of T cells in Graves' hyperthyroidism and ophthalmopathy. Each CDR3 protein is one row after TCRdb ran MiXCR on the multiplex PCR reads. The sample shows about 740,000 distinct CDR3 sequences, less than 15% of them seen only once. The sequenced sample consisted of blood. The receptors were sampled from a young woman with Graves' hyperthyroidism. Each CDR3 is given with its conserved first and last residue. The order of the fields is J gene, clone size, V gene, D gene, CDR3 protein, CDR3 DNA. D genes are given only for firm matches. Clone size is stated in some rows and not others, as once, few, many or a class when expanded.

TRBJ2-5 | few | TRBV10-3 | . | CAISDRALQETQYF | TGTGCCATCAGTGACAGGGCCCTCCAAGAGACCCAGTACTTC
TRBJ1-2 | . | TRBV3-1 | TRBD1 | CASSQSDRVVNGSTF | TGTGCCAGCAGCCAGTCGGACAGGGTTGTAAATGGCTCCACCTTC
TRBJ2-5 | many | TRBV6-1 | . | CASSDRGPRGRTQETQYF | TGTGCCAGCAGTGACAGGGGGCCTCGCGGGAGAACCCAAGAGACCCAGTACTTC
TRBJ2-5 | many | TRBV29-1 | TRBD1 | CSSDRGGETQYF | TGCAGCTCCGACAGGGGTGGGGAGACCCAGTACTTC
TRBJ1-1 | many | TRBV7-9 | . | CASSLAWAHTEAFF | TGTGCCAGCAGCCTCGCGTGGGCTCACACTGAAGCTTTCTTT
TRBJ2-1 | few | TRBV2 | TRBD2 | CASKNSGSSYNEQFF | TGTGCCAGCAAAAATAGCGGGAGCTCCTACAATGAGCAGTTCTTC
TRBJ2-5 | many | TRBV20-1 | TRBD2 | CSARNTPRLAGRETQYF | TGCAGTGCTAGAAATACCCCGCGACTAGCGGGACGAGAGACCCAGTACTTC
TRBJ1-1 | many | TRBV6-1 | . | CASSYTAGDLNTEAFF | TGTGCCAGCAGTTATACGGCAGGGGATCTGAACACTGAAGCTTTCTTT
TRBJ1-1 | few | TRBV6-1 | . | CASRKGGIAEAFF | TGTGCCAGCAGAAAGGGAGGGATAGCTGAAGCTTTCTTT
TRBJ2-1 | many | TRBV20-1 | TRBD2 | CSAFRTSGTSHEQFF | TGCAGTGCTTTCCGGACTAGCGGGACGTCCCATGAGCAGTTCTTC
TRBJ2-7 | few | TRBV20-1 | TRBD2 | CSASSGRFDEQYF | TGCAGTGCTAGCAGCGGGAGGTTCGACGAGCAGTACTTC
TRBJ2-2 | . | TRBV25-1 | . | CASDSGGPKTGELFF | TGTGCCAGCGATTCAGGGGGGCCGAAGACCGGGGAGCTGTTTTTT
TRBJ2-1 | . | TRBV19 | TRBD1 | CASSIVTGVHEQFF | TGTGCCAGTAGTATAGTGACAGGGGTCCACGAGCAGTTCTTC
TRBJ1-2 | few | TRBV6-1 | . | CASRGGIDYGYTF | TGTGCCAGCAGGGGAGGGATAGACTATGGCTACACCTTC
TRBJ2-3 | . | TRBV5-1 | . | CASGPIAIEADTQYF | TGCGCCAGCGGCCCGATAGCGATAGAAGCAGATACGCAGTATTTT
TRBJ2-4 | few | TRBV9 | . | CASSVGQRNIQYF | TGTGCCAGCAGCGTAGGACAGAGAAACATTCAGTACTTC
TRBJ2-2 | few | TRBV4-1 | . | CASSQGRADTGELFF | TGCGCCAGCAGCCAAGGACGGGCCGACACCGGGGAGCTGTTTTTT
TRBJ2-3 | . | TRBV30 | . | CAWSGTTLGTDTQYF | TGTGCCTGGAGTGGGACAACCTTGGGAACAGATACGCAGTATTTT
TRBJ2-1 | few | TRBV28 | TRBD2 | CASSGLAGSNEQFF | TGTGCCAGCTCCGGACTAGCGGGATCCAATGAGCAGTTCTTC
TRBJ2-2 | many | TRBV11-2 | . | CASSLRYTGELFF | TGTGCCAGCAGCTTACGGTACACCGGGGAGCTGTTTTTT
TRBJ2-7 | many | TRBV11-3 | TRBD1 | CASSLPWTGSYEQYF | TGTGCCAGCAGCTTACCCTGGACAGGTTCCTACGAGCAGTACTTC
TRBJ2-7 | many | TRBV6-6 | TRBD1 | CASSYSPNRGRREQYF | TGTGCCAGCAGTTACTCCCCTAACAGGGGGAGGCGCGAGCAGTACTTC
TRBJ2-1 | few | TRBV19 | TRBD2 | CASSGREAYNEQFF | TGTGCCAGTAGCGGGAGGGAGGCCTACAATGAGCAGTTCTTC
TRBJ1-2 | many | TRBV7-2 | . | CASSSDSLVYGYTF | TGTGCCAGCAGCTCGGACAGTCTGGTCTATGGCTACACCTTC
TRBJ1-1 | . | TRBV7-9 | . | CASSLGVGGGDTEAFF | TGTGCCAGCAGCTTAGGAGTGGGGGGAGGGGACACTGAAGCTTTCTTT
TRBJ1-4 | many | TRBV20-1 | . | CSVPTGATNEKLFF | TGCAGTGTCCCCACAGGAGCAACTAATGAAAAACTGTTTTTT
TRBJ2-1 | many | TRBV2 | TRBD2 | CASRALAGGGNEQFF | TGTGCCAGCAGAGCACTAGCGGGAGGTGGCAATGAGCAGTTCTTC
TRBJ1-1 | . | TRBV9 | . | CASSKQASVTEAFF | TGTGCCAGTAGTAAACAAGCTTCGGTCACTGAAGCTTTCTTT
TRBJ2-1 | few | TRBV15 | . | CATSREGPPESSSYNEQFF | TGTGCCACCAGCAGGGAGGGCCCTCCGGAGTCTTCGTCCTACAATGAGCAGTTCTTC
TRBJ1-1 | many | TRBV20-1 | . | CSAYDSGLGTEAFF | TGCAGTGCTTATGATTCAGGCTTAGGGACTGAAGCTTTCTTT
TRBJ2-1 | . | TRBV14 | . | CASSPTLALYYNEQFF | TGTGCCAGCAGCCCCACACTAGCACTGTATTACAATGAGCAGTTCTTC
TRBJ1-1 | . | TRBV25-1 | . | CASSEGPSGAFF | TGTGCCAGCAGTGAGGGCCCCAGCGGAGCTTTCTTT
TRBJ2-1 | many | TRBV20-1 | TRBD1 | CSAHLAQGDSYNEQFF | TGCAGTGCTCATCTTGCTCAGGGGGATTCCTACAATGAGCAGTTCTTC
TRBJ2-3 | many | TRBV4-2 | TRBD2 | CASSRTSGRIGGTDTQYF | TGTGCCAGCAGCCGGACTAGCGGGAGAATCGGGGGGACAGATACGCAGTATTTT
TRBJ1-5 | few | TRBV6-2/TRBV6-3 | . | CASSLTRTGNQPQHF | TGTGCCAGCAGTTTGACCCGGACGGGCAATCAGCCCCAGCATTTT
TRBJ2-5 | . | TRBV7-9 | . | CASSLGLRETQYF | TGTGCCAGCAGCTTAGGACTACGAGAGACCCAGTACTTC
TRBJ2-7 | many | TRBV28 | . | CASSLIQVSYEQYF | TGTGCCAGCAGTTTAATACAGGTTTCCTACGAGCAGTACTTC
TRBJ1-3 | . | TRBV7-9 | . | CASSTGQGLGNTIYF | TGTGCCAGCAGCACCGGCCAGGGACTTGGAAACACCATATATTTT
TRBJ2-7 | few | TRBV5-6 | TRBD2 | CASSSGLVLYEQYF | TGTGCCAGCAGCTCCGGACTAGTTCTCTACGAGCAGTACTTC
TRBJ1-5 | . | TRBV4-3 | . | CASSQDTKGGQPQHF | TGCGCCAGCAGCCAAGATACGAAGGGAGGGCAGCCCCAGCATTTT
TRBJ1-1 | many | TRBV11-2 | . | CASSFATRGGEAFF | TGTGCCAGCAGCTTCGCCACCCGAGGCGGAGAAGCTTTCTTT
TRBJ2-7 | many | TRBV18 | . | CASSPPGGEQYF | TGTGCCAGCTCACCACCGGGGGGCGAGCAGTACTTC
TRBJ1-1 | . | TRBV18 | . | CASSPPRGTAFF | TGTGCCAGCTCACCACCGAGGGGTACGGCTTTCTTT
TRBJ1-5 | . | TRBV19 | . | CASSMVQGGYQPQHF | TGTGCCAGTAGTATGGTACAGGGAGGATATCAGCCCCAGCATTTT
TRBJ2-3 | . | TRBV7-9 | TRBD2 | CATDLIAGRTDTQYF | TGTGCCACCGATCTTATAGCGGGAAGGACAGATACGCAGTATTTT
TRBJ1-6 | few | TRBV20-1 | . | CSARGSPLHF | TGCAGTGCTAGGGGTTCACCCCTCCACTTT
TRBJ1-5 | many | TRBV7-2 | TRBD1 | CASSQTGDNQPQHF | TGTGCCAGCAGCCAAACAGGGGATAATCAGCCCCAGCATTTT
TRBJ2-4 | many | TRBV12-3/TRBV12-4 | . | CASSLSGGGKNIQYF | TGTGCCAGCAGTTTATCCGGGGGCGGCAAAAACATTCAGTACTTC
TRBJ2-1 | few | TRBV5-6 | . | CASSTGSSYNEQLF | TGTGCCAGCAGCACAGGGAGCTCCTACAATGAGCAGCTCTTC
TRBJ2-6 | . | TRBV9 | . | CASSVATGMAAGANVLTF | TGTGCCAGCAGCGTAGCTACAGGGATGGCAGCTGGGGCCAACGTCCTGACTTTC
TRBJ2-7 | few | TRBV29-1 | . | CSATTDIYEQYF | TGCAGCGCGACCACAGACATATACGAGCAGTACTTC
TRBJ2-1 | few | TRBV10-3 | TRBD2 | CAIGTSPLGEQFF | TGTGCCATCGGGACTAGCCCCCTCGGGGAGCAGTTCTTC